The 21 T cell receptor beta chains listed next were all sequenced from one sample in a study of blood T cell repertoires in COVID-19. The assay was immunoSEQ multiplex PCR, and TCRdb's table has in-frame clones only and misses some. The table shows 200,000 to 300,000 clones, with around 85% occurring only once. The sample was peripheral blood. The receptors derive from a woman older than 75 with acute or convalescent COVID-19.

This clone appeared a few times. The V call is TRBV3-1 (or the pseudogene TRBV3-2), the J call TRBJ1-3, with TRBD1 matching over 7 bases. The CDR3 totals 17 residues. Germline V gene data show CDR1 as LGHDT and CDR2 as YNNKEL (reference sequence). The J segment lost 0 bases and the V segment lost 3 bases, leaving 8 bases of the junction unmatched. CDR3 DNA: TGTGCCAGCAGCCATTGGACAGGCGAGAACTCTGGAAACACCATATATTTT. This encodes CASSHWTGENSGNTIYF.

This sequence joins TRBV3-1 (or the pseudogene TRBV3-2) and TRBJ2-3; 10 bases match TRBD1. Germline trimming cut 1 base from V and 7 bases from J; bases unmatched to any gene: 2. CDR3 length equals 14 residues. Germline values: CDR1 LGHDT, CDR2 YNNKEL (reference sequence). The CDR3 is CASSQVGQGYTQYF. DNA of the CDR3: TGTGCCAGCAGCCAAGTGGGACAGGGGTATACGCAGTATTTT.

This sequence joins TRBV18 and TRBJ1-1, with TRBD1 as a possible D gene (6 bases). The CDR3 length is 14 residues. Germline assignment: CDR1 KGHSH and CDR2 LQKENI. V lost 2 bases and J 6 bases, leaving 13 bases between the germline ends. The CDR3 sequence: CASSPDRRTSEAFF. Here the CDR3 DNA reads TGTGCCAGCTCACCAGACAGGCGCACCTCTGAAGCTTTCTTT.

This sequence joins TRBV7-6 and TRBJ1-6, with D maybe TRBD1 (6 bases). The length of the CDR3 is 14 residues. The germline V gene has CDR1 SGHVS and CDR2 FNYEAQ. The V end lost 3 bases, the J end lost 8 bases, and 11 bases lay between the germline ends. The CDR3 is CASSFKAGDSPLHF. CDR3 DNA: TGTGCCAGCAGCTTTAAGGCAGGGGATTCACCCCTCCACTTT.

The chain employs TRBV10-3 and TRBJ1-1, with 8 bases identical to TRBD1. Germline CDR1 is ENHRY and CDR2 is SYGVKD. Unmatched junction bases numbered 6, after V lost 6 bases and J lost 3 bases. This CDR3 contains 14 residues. In nucleotides, the CDR3 is TGTGCCATCAGCTTACAGGGGGGAGACACTGAAGCTTTCTTT. It specifies CAISLQGGDTEAFF.

The chain combines TRBV19 with TRBJ2-3; 12 nucleotides align to TRBD2. The V segment lost 3 bases and the J segment 0 bases; nucleotides outside the gene matches: 7. The CDR3 is made up of 18 amino acids. The germline gives CDR1 LNHDA, CDR2 SQIVND (reference sequence). The CDR3 region has the DNA TGTGCCAGTAGTATCCTGCCAGGGACTAGCGGGAGCACAGATACGCAGTATTTT. Protein sequence: CASSILPGTSGSTDTQYF.

V gene TRBV28 combines with J gene TRBJ2-7, with 9 bases aligning to TRBD1. The CDR3 is 15 residues long. Germline V gene sequence: CDR1 MDHEN, CDR2 SYDVKM. V shed 7 bases, J shed 2 bases, and the junction held 9 bases outside the gene matches. This CDR3 is CASTLGGTGPYEQYF. Written as DNA, the CDR3 is TGTGCCAGCACCTTGGGGGGGACAGGGCCCTACGAGCAGTACTTC.

This rearrangement joins TRBV18 to TRBJ1-5; no clear D gene. CDR3 size: 14 residues. The V end lost 5 bases, the J end lost 2 bases, and 10 bases lay between the germline ends. The germline CDR1 and CDR2 sequences are KGHSH and LQKENI. The CDR3 sequence is CASSASVGNQPQHF. DNA of the CDR3: TGTGCCAGCTCAGCGTCCGTTGGCAATCAGCCCCAGCATTTT.

J is TRBJ2-2 and V is TRBV5-1; 9 nucleotides match TRBD1. Germline assignment: CDR1 SGHRS and CDR2 YFSETQ. Losses at the gene ends were 3 bases for V and 7 bases for J; bases not matched to a gene: 4. The CDR3 has 14 amino acids. In DNA, the CDR3 is TGCGCCAGCAGCTCGGGACAGGGAGGCGGGGAGCTGTTTTTT. It specifies CASSSGQGGGELFF.

V usage is TRBV2 and J usage is TRBJ2-7; 12 positions match TRBD1. This CDR3 spans 15 amino acids. Unmatched junction bases numbered 8, after V lost 7 bases and J lost 4 bases. Germline V lookup: CDR1 SNHLY, CDR2 FYNNEI. The CDR3 region has the DNA TGTGCCAGCATCGGGGACAGGGGGCTTCATTACGAGCAGTACTTC. Amino acids: CASIGDRGLHYEQYF.

This clone was counted between two and nine times. The chain employs TRBV19 and TRBJ2-1; perhaps TRBD1 as D (6 bases). The V gene's germline CDR1 is LNHDA and CDR2 SQIVND (reference sequence). CDR3 length equals 17 residues. V was shortened by 0 bases and J by 9 bases, with 21 bases between the two germline ends. CDR3 amino acids: CASSIDLSGGPYSEQFF. Written as DNA, the CDR3 is TGTGCCAGTAGTATAGACCTCAGTGGGGGCCCCTATAGTGAGCAGTTCTTC. Filled out from reference TRBV19 and TRBJ2-1, the complete variable domain reads DGGITQSPKYLFRKEGQNVTLSCEQNLNHDAMYWYRQDPGQGLRLIYYSQIVNDFQKGDIAEGYSVSREKKESFPLTVTSAQKNPTAFYLCASSIDLSGGPYSEQFFGPGTRLTVL.

The chain uses TRBV27 and TRBJ2-3; the D gene is possibly TRBD1 (6 bases). This CDR3 contains 16 residues. Germline V lookup: CDR1 MNHEY, CDR2 SMNVEV (reference sequence). V lost 8 bases, J lost 0 bases, and 18 bases lay in between. DNA of the CDR3: TGTGCCAGCGGAAGGACAGCCCGGTATAGCACAGATACGCAGTATTTT. It is translated as CASGRTARYSTDTQYF.

This rearrangement joins TRBV7-2 to TRBJ2-3; 11 positions agree with TRBD1. The V and J ends lost 6 bases and 7 bases, in that order; junction bases with no gene match: 9. Germline lookup yields CDR1 SGHTA and CDR2 FQGNSA. The CDR3 loop spans 15 amino acids. CDR3 nucleotide sequence: TGTGCCAGCAGAACCGGCGGGACAGGGGGAAATACGCAGTATTTT. It specifies CASRTGGTGGNTQYF.

V is TRBV7-6 and J is TRBJ1-5; D call uncertain. In germline, CDR1 is SGHVS, CDR2 FNYEAQ. With 1 base removed from V and 3 bases from J, the gap between germline ends came to 10 bases. The CDR3 is 15 amino acids. CDR3 region: CASSLGTTPNQPQHF. CDR3 nucleotide sequence: TGTGCCAGCAGCTTAGGGACTACGCCCAATCAGCCCCAGCATTTT.

The chain carries TRBV19 and TRBJ1-5; tentative D call: TRBD1 (5 bases). Trimming stripped 7 bases from V and 0 bases from J, with 13 bases between. This CDR3 region has 15 residues. Germline V lookup: CDR1 LNHDA, CDR2 SQIVND (reference sequence). The CDR3 DNA reads as TGTGCCAGTACGGGGGGGACCCTTAGCAATCAGCCCCAGCATTTT. It specifies CASTGGTLSNQPQHF.

This chain joins TRBV2 and TRBJ2-3; D unclear. The CDR3 length is 14 residues. With 5 bases removed from V and 3 bases from J, the gap between germline ends came to 12 bases. CDR1 and CDR2 from the germline V gene are SNHLY and FYNNEI. The CDR3 DNA follows: TGTGCCAGCAGTTACTCCTTCGCAACAGATACGCAGTATTTT. It encodes CASSYSFATDTQYF.

With respect to this clone: A junction end diverges from the germline sequence, so it may reflect a read error. The chain joins TRBV11-3 to TRBJ2-7; D ambiguous. Germline loops: CDR1 SGHNT, CDR2 YENEEA. This CDR3 has 13 residues. CDR3 in amino acids: CASSLDISYEQYF. The CDR3 nucleotides read TGTGCCAGCAGCCTAGACATTTCCTACGAGCAGTACTTC.

J is TRBJ1-2 and V is TRBV18; D not resolved. Per germline, CDR1 KGHSH and CDR2 LQKENI. Between the trimmed V and J ends, which lost 3 bases and 1 base, there was a span of 9 bases. This CDR3 is built from 14 residues. For the CDR3, the DNA is TGTGCCAGCTCACCCGGGGAGGGTAACTATGGCTACACCTTC. This encodes CASSPGEGNYGYTF. Together with reference TRBV18 and TRBJ1-2, the CDR3 gives the full variable domain: NAGVMQNPRHLVRRRGQEARLRCSPMKGHSHVYWYRQLPEEGLKFMVYLQKENIIDESGMPKERFSAEFPKEGPSILRIQQVVRGDSAAYFCASSPGEGNYGYTFGSGTRLTVV.

The chain carries TRBV9 and TRBJ1-1; D is undetermined. Germline CDR1 SGDLS, CDR2 YYNGEE. The CDR3 is made up of 14 amino acids. V was trimmed by 1 base and J by 1 base, leaving 8 bases between them. The CDR3: CASSVLDTNTEAFF. CDR3 sequence (DNA): TGTGCCAGCAGCGTATTAGACACGAACACTGAAGCTTTCTTT.

The J gene is TRBJ1-6, the V gene TRBV7-9, with D tentatively TRBD1 (5 bases). The CDR3 runs to 14 residues. Germline V gene data show CDR1 as SEHNR and CDR2 as FQNEAQ (reference sequence). The V gene lost 5 bases and the J gene lost 6 bases, with 11 bases spanning the gap. The CDR3 bases are TGTGCCAGCAGCCCCAGACAGATTAATTCACCCCTCCACTTT. Translated: CASSPRQINSPLHF. The variable domain in full, with the rest retrieved from reference TRBV7-9 and TRBJ1-6, is DTGVSQNPRHKITKRGQNVTFRCDPISEHNRLYWYRQTLGQGPEFLTYFQNEAQLEKSRLLSDRFSAERPKGSFSTLEIQRTEQGDSAMYLCASSPRQINSPLHFGNGTRLTVT.

The chain uses TRBV28 and TRBJ2-7, with TRBD2 as a possible D gene (5 bases). V lost 6 bases and J lost 3, with 12 bases in between. CDR1 is MDHEN and CDR2 is SYDVKM in the germline V gene. The CDR3 loop spans 13 amino acids. Here the CDR3 reads CASSHGIHYEQYF. CDR3 bases: TGTGCCAGCAGCCACGGGATCCACTACGAGCAGTACTTC.